This T cell receptor beta chain was obtained from a study of OX40 agonist ivuxolimab in advanced cancers. Trimming took 5 bases from V and 5 from J; bases not matched to a gene: 10. This CDR3 spans 14 amino acids. CDR1 is SQVTM, CDR2 ANQGSEA, per germline. Repertoires were generated with immunoSEQ multiplex PCR, while TCRdb's copy carries only in-frame clones and drops some. Here the sample spans about 62,000 clones, 75% to 85% being singletons. The sample here was CD4+ or CD8+ T cells sorted from blood, taken in a trial of the OX40 agonist ivuxolimab. The chain employs TRBV29-1 and TRBJ2-5, with 8 bases fitting TRBD1. This receptor was taken from an adult with an advanced solid tumor such as melanoma, head and neck, liver or kidney cancer. The CDR3 spells CSVLGGQAMETQYF. The DNA of the CDR3 is TGCAGCGTTTTAGGGGGACAGGCGATGGAGACCCAGTACTTC.